Below are 3 T cell receptor beta chains sequenced from a single sample in a study of cytomegalovirus exposure and HLA in healthy donors (dated by TCRdb to about 2017). The library was obtained by the immunoSEQ multiplex PCR assay. A mixture of 60 forward primers for TCR Vbeta segments and 13 reverse primers for TCR Jbeta segments was used in the multiplex PCR. TCRdb took over this immuneACCESS table, retaining in-frame rearrangements with V and J assigned. Such tables are incomplete; in checked studies, under half of the missing clones stem from an unresolved V gene, and the remainder is unexplained. The sample data list around 130,000 clones, and roughly 77% of these were observed just once. 1.5% to 2% of the sample lies in the top ten. Sequencing was done on a sample of PBMCs. All receptors derive from a woman aged 30 to 39 in good health and CMV-seronegative.

V and J are TRBV15 and TRBJ2-1; TRBD2 is a possible D gene (6 bases). The CDR3 consists of 14 residues. The ends were cut back, 1 base at V and 10 bases at J, with 14 bases in the middle. Germline values: CDR1 LNHNV, CDR2 YYDKDF (reference sequence). The CDR3 nucleotides are TGTGCCACCAGCAGAGGCGGGACCTGGGGGGAGCAGTTCTTC. As protein: CATSRGGTWGEQFF.

The V and J genes are TRBV19 and TRBJ2-2; a weak D match, TRBD1 (6 bases). This CDR3 spans 15 amino acids. The V end lost 6 bases, the J end lost 2 bases, and 13 bases lay between the germline ends. Germline V gives CDR1 LNHDA, CDR2 SQIVND (reference sequence). This CDR3 reads CASRSGVRNTGELFF. The CDR3 coding sequence is TGTGCCAGTAGGTCAGGGGTTAGAAACACCGGGGAGCTGTTTTTT. Based on the CDR3 plus reference TRBV19 and TRBJ2-2, the full variable domain is DGGITQSPKYLFRKEGQNVTLSCEQNLNHDAMYWYRQDPGQGLRLIYYSQIVNDFQKGDIAEGYSVSREKKESFPLTVTSAQKNPTAFYLCASRSGVRNTGELFFGEGSRLTVL.

The J gene is TRBJ2-1, the V gene TRBV18; D is possibly TRBD2 (6 bases). With 0 bases removed from V and 0 bases from J, the gap between germline ends came to 9 bases. This CDR3 contains 16 residues. Germline V lookup: CDR1 KGHSH, CDR2 LQKENI. CDR3 nucleotide sequence: TGTGCCAGCTCACCACCGGGGGGTGGCTCCTACAATGAGCAGTTCTTC. Translated: CASSPPGGGSYNEQFF.